A selection of T cell receptor beta chains follows, all from one sample in a study of siplizumab effects on memory and regulatory T cells. Method: immunoSEQ multiplex PCR; TCRdb's copy keeps in-frame clones and lacks some. The table records tens of thousands of clones, about 89% of them present only once. The sequencing input was naive CD4+ T cells sorted from blood. Receptors were obtained from a human donor in good health. Each CDR3 is given with its conserved first and last residue. A D gene is named only where the DNA matches it firmly. Only some rows state a clone size, as once, few, many or a class for expanded clones.

>14|TRBJ2-5|NA|TRBV9|TRBD2
CASSILAGVETQYF
TGTGCCAGCAGCATCTTAGCGGGGGTGGAGACCCAGTACTTC
>14|TRBJ1-5|NA|TRBV18|NA
CASSPDSSNQPQHF
TGTGCCAGCTCACCCGACAGCAGCAATCAGCCCCAGCATTTT
>12|TRBJ1-1|few|TRBV19|NA
CASIGQNTEAFF
TGTGCCAGTATTGGGCAGAACACTGAAGCTTTCTTT
>14|TRBJ2-5|NA|TRBV18|NA
CASSPRLKGETQYF
TGTGCCAGCTCACCAAGATTAAAGGGCGAGACCCAGTACTTC
>14|TRBJ1-4|NA|TRBV18|NA
CASSPREGNEKLFF
TGTGCCAGCTCACCAAGGGAGGGTAATGAAAAACTGTTTTTT
>14|TRBJ2-5|NA|TRBV5-6|NA
CASRLPGHGGTQYF
TGTGCCAGTCGGCTCCCGGGACACGGCGGGACCCAGTACTTC
>13|TRBJ1-4|NA|TRBV19|NA
CASSRQINEKLFF
TGTGCCAGTAGTAGACAGATTAATGAAAAACTGTTTTTT
>14|TRBJ2-7|NA|TRBV2|TRBD2
CASNQRGAGSEQYF
TGTGCCAGCAATCAGCGGGGGGCTGGTTCGGAGCAGTACTTC
>11|TRBJ2-1|NA|TRBV6-5|NA
CASSRYNEQFF
TGTGCCAGCAGCAGATACAATGAGCAGTTCTTC
>12|TRBJ1-1|NA|TRBV11-2|NA
CASSSPKAEAFF
TGTGCCAGCAGCTCCCCAAAAGCTGAAGCTTTCTTT
>11|TRBJ2-5|NA|TRBV29-1|NA
CSVTPLETQYF
TGCAGCGTGACCCCTCTGGAGACCCAGTACTTC
>13|TRBJ2-2|NA|TRBV5-6|NA
CASSWTYTGELFF
TGTGCCAGCAGCTGGACCTACACCGGGGAGCTGTTTTTT
>13|TRBJ1-1|NA|TRBV5-1|NA
CASSLSETGEAFF
TGCGCCAGCAGCTTGTCCGAAACCGGTGAAGCTTTCTTT
>18|TRBJ2-1|NA|TRBV5-1|NA
CASSLAVSPGTGLREQFF
TGCGCCAGCAGCTTGGCTGTCAGTCCCGGGACTGGCTTAAGGGAGCAGTTCTTC
>11|TRBJ2-5|NA|TRBV2|TRBD1
CATGQGETQYF
TGTGCCACCGGACAGGGGGAGACCCAGTACTTC
>16|TRBJ2-7|NA|TRBV27|TRBD2
CASSRAGLAASYEQYF
TGTGCCAGCAGTAGAGCGGGACTAGCGGCTTCCTACGAGCAGTACTTC
>14|TRBJ2-7|once|TRBV14|NA
CASSQRTFGVEQYF
TGTGCCAGCAGCCAAAGGACCTTCGGGGTCGAGCAGTACTTC
>16|TRBJ2-2|few|TRBV5-4|NA
CASSLDGGLNTGELFF
TGTGCCAGCAGCTTGGACGGCGGTTTGAACACCGGGGAGCTGTTTTTT
>14|TRBJ1-2|NA|TRBV19|NA
CASSSYTFHYGYTF
TGTGCCAGTAGTTCTTACACTTTTCACTATGGCTACACCTTC
>14|TRBJ1-1|once|TRBV4-1|NA
CASSTWGARTEAFF
TGCGCCAGCAGCACTTGGGGGGCTAGGACTGAAGCTTTCTTT
>13|TRBJ1-1|NA|TRBV5-6|NA
CASSLAQNTEAFF
TGTGCCAGCAGCTTGGCCCAGAACACTGAAGCTTTCTTT
>13|TRBJ1-2|NA|TRBV7-3|NA
CASSLTAGYGYTF
TGTGCCAGCAGCTTAACGGCCGGCTATGGCTACACCTTC
>14|TRBJ2-2|NA|TRBV10-3|NA
CAIRADSYTGELFF
TGTGCCATCAGAGCCGACAGCTATACCGGGGAGCTGTTTTTT
>13|TRBJ2-5|few|TRBV18|NA
CASSYDQGQTQYF
TGTGCCAGCTCATATGACCAAGGGCAGACCCAGTACTTC
>15|TRBJ1-1|NA|TRBV6-5|TRBD1
CASSYWGQQNTEAFF
TGTGCCAGCAGTTACTGGGGACAGCAGAACACTGAAGCTTTCTTT
>16|TRBJ1-2|NA|TRBV10-3|NA
CAISESAGKGDYGYTF
TGTGCCATCAGTGAGTCTGCAGGGAAGGGTGACTATGGCTACACCTTC
>15|TRBJ2-7|few|TRBV27|TRBD2
CASSLFAGGPYEQYF
TGTGCCAGCAGTTTATTTGCGGGGGGACCCTACGAGCAGTACTTC
>16|TRBJ2-7|NA|TRBV19|TRBD2
CASSILAGVTGYEQYF
TGTGCCAGTAGTATACTAGCGGGAGTGACGGGCTACGAGCAGTACTTC
>13|TRBJ1-3|NA|TRBV19|NA
CASRQGGGNTIYF
TGTGCCAGTAGACAGGGTGGAGGAAACACCATATATTTT
>15|TRBJ1-2|NA|TRBV6-5|TRBD1
CASSGQGAQDYGYTF
TGTGCCAGCAGTGGACAGGGGGCGCAGGACTATGGCTACACCTTC
>11|TRBJ2-7|NA|TRBV7-9|NA
CASSQIYEQYF
TGTGCCAGCAGCCAGATTTACGAGCAGTACTTC
>15|TRBJ1-1|NA|TRBV11-2|TRBD1
CASSSRQGRSTEAFF
TGTGCCAGCAGCTCCCGACAGGGAAGAAGCACTGAAGCTTTCTTT
>14|TRBJ2-3|NA|TRBV12-5|TRBD2
CASGISGGVDTQYF
TGTGCTAGTGGTATCAGCGGGGGGGTAGATACGCAGTATTTT
>15|TRBJ2-3|NA|TRBV11-2|NA
CASSLEHSGRNTQYF
TGTGCCAGCAGCTTAGAACACTCCGGCCGAAATACGCAGTATTTT
>12|TRBJ2-7|NA|TRBV29-1|NA
CSGTDRAYEQYF
TGCAGCGGGACGGACAGAGCCTACGAGCAGTACTTC